This T cell receptor (beta chain) appears in the sequencing data of a study of radiation and T cells in renal cell carcinoma. Germline loops: CDR1 MNHNS, CDR2 SASEGT. V was shortened by 6 bases and J by 7 bases, with 16 bases between the two germline ends. The CDR3 runs to 13 residues. Time point meaning: blood 4 weeks post-SBRT, at nephrectomy. The treatment was: 15 Gy SBRT to primary tumor, nephrectomy 4 weeks later. Sequenced by immunoSEQ multiplex PCR; TCRdb stores in-frame clones only, minus some. The data contain about 170,000 clones, around 89% of them singletons. The chain is built from TRBV6-1 and TRBJ2-7; D remains ambiguous. This TCR came from a woman aged 50 to 65 with renal cell carcinoma. Material: blood, obtained from a patient whose treatment included radiotherapy and nephrectomy. CDR3 nucleotide sequence: TGTGCCAGCAGAAACCTGGGGAACCCGGAGCAGTACTTC. Its translation: CASRNLGNPEQYF.